A single TCR beta chain is shown here with its context. It was with unique molecular identifiers that the TCRbeta library was prepared. A single record per CDR3 protein comes from TCRdb applying MiXCR to the PCR reads. The repertoire holds 600,000 to 700,000 distinct CDR3 sequences, with roughly 15% as singletons. There are 16 residues in the CDR3. V was cut by 8 bases and J by 2 bases, with 22 bases left in between. This entry belongs to a study of T-cell reconstitution after alpha-beta-depleted transplantation in children. V and J are TRBV12-3 or TRBV12-4 and TRBJ2-7; D gene unclear. This receptor was obtained from a human donor who donated a stem cell graft to a child with acute myeloid leukemia. The sequencing here drew on PBMCs from the stem cell graft donor, taken from the stem cell graft. CDR3 loop: CASPPPLRSIPYEQYF. Written as DNA, the CDR3 is TGTGCCAGCCCCCCTCCCTTAAGGTCCATACCCTACGAGCAGTACTTC.